This T cell receptor beta chain was identified during a study of identifying expanded T cells in peripheral blood. Generated by immunoSEQ multiplex PCR, the TCRdb table keeps only in-frame clones and is missing some. The profile shows 100,000 to 150,000 clones, 84% of them singletons. This clone was found a few times. V dropped 4 bases and J dropped 8 bases, with 8 bases sitting between them. Germline V lookup: CDR1 SNHLY, CDR2 FYNNEI. The CDR3 spans 11 residues. The sequenced material came from blood. This chain uses TRBV2 with TRBJ1-1, with a tentative D call TRBD1 (5 bases). The source of this sequence is a person between 18 and 75 years old in good health. CDR3 sequence (DNA): TGTGCCAGCAGTGGATACAGGGAAGCTTTCTTT. Encoded protein: CASSGYREAFF.